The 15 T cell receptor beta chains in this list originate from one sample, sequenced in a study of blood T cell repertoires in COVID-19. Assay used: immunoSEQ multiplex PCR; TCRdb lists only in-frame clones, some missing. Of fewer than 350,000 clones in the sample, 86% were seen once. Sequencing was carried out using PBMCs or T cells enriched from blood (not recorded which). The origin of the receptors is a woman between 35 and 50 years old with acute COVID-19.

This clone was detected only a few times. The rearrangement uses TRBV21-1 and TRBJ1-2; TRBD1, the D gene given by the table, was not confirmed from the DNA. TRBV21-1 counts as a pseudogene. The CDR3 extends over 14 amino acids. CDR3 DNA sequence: TGTGCCAGCAGCAATACAGGGGGCCCCTATGGCTACACCTTC. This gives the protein CASSNTGGPYGYTF.

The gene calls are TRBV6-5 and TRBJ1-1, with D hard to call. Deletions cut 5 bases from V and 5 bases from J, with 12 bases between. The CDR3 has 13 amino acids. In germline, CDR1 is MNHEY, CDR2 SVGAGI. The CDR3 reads CASSLLVRTEAFF. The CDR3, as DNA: TGTGCCAGCAGTCTACTGGTGAGGACTGAAGCTTTCTTT.

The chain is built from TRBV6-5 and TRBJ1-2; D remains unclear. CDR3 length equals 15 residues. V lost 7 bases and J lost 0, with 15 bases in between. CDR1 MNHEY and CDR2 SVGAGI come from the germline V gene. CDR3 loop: CASTLRAYTNYGYTF. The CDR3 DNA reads TGTGCCAGCACCTTGAGGGCCTACACTAACTATGGCTACACCTTC.

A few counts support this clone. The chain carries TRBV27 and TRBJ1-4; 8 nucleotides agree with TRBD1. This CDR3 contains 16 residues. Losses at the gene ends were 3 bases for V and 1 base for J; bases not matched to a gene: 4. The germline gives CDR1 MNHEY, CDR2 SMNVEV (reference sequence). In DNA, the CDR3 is TGTGCCAGCAGTTTCTCAGGGGGCTTAACTAATGAAAAACTGTTTTTT. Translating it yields CASSFSGGLTNEKLFF.

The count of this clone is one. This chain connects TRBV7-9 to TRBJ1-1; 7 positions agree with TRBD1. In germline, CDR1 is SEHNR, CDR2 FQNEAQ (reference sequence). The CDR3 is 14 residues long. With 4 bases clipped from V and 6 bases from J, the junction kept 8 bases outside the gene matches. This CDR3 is CASSSPDRVAEAFF. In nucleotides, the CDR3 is TGTGCCAGCAGCTCCCCCGACAGGGTAGCTGAAGCTTTCTTT.

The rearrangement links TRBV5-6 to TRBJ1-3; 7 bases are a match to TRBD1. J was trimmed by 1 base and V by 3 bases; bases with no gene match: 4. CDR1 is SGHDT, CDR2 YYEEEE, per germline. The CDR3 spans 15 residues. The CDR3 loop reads CASSYRGYSGNTIYF. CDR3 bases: TGTGCCAGCAGCTACAGGGGCTATTCTGGAAACACCATATATTTT.

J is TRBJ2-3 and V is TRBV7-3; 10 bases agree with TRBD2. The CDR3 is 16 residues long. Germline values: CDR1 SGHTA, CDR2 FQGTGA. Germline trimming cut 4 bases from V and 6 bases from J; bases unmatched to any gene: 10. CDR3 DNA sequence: TGTGCCAGCAGCTCCCAGGCTAGCGGGGGTTCGGATACGCAGTATTTT. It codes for CASSSQASGGSDTQYF.

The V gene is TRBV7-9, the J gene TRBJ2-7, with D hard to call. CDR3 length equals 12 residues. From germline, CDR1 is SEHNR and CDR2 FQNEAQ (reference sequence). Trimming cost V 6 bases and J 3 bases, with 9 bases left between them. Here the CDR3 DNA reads TGTGCCAGCAGTGACGGAGACTACGAGCAGTACTTC. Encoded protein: CASSDGDYEQYF. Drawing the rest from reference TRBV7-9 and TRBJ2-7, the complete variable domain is DTGVSQNPRHKITKRGQNVTFRCDPISEHNRLYWYRQTLGQGPEFLTYFQNEAQLEKSRLLSDRFSAERPKGSFSTLEIQRTEQGDSAMYLCASSDGDYEQYFGPGTRLTVT.

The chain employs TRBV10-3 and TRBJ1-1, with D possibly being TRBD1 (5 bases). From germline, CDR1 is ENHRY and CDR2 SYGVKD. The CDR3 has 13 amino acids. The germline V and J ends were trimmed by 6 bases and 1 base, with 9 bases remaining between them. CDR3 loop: CAIRRDWNTEAFF. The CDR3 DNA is TGTGCCATCAGGAGGGACTGGAACACTGAAGCTTTCTTT.

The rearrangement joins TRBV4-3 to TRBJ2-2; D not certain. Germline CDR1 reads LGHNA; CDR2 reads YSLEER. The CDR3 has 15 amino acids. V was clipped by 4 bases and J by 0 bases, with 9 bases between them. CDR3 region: CASSREATNTGELFF. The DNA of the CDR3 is TGCGCCAGCAGCCGAGAGGCCACGAACACCGGGGAGCTGTTTTTT.

CDR3 amino acids: CASSPEDISYEQYF. The CDR3 DNA follows: TGTGCCAGCAGCCCCGAGGACATCTCCTACGAGCAGTACTTC. The genes are TRBV7-9 and TRBJ2-7; the D gene is possibly TRBD1 (5 bases). The V gene's germline CDR1 is SEHNR and CDR2 FQNEAQ (reference sequence). The CDR3 length is 14 residues. With 5 bases removed from V and 0 bases from J, the gap between germline ends came to 11 bases.

The CDR3 sequence is CATGRGRADQPQHF. The CDR3 DNA reads as TGTGCCACCGGCCGCGGCAGGGCTGATCAGCCCCAGCATTTT. This chain links TRBV18 with TRBJ1-5; D possibly corresponds to TRBD1 (5 bases). Germline values: CDR1 KGHSH, CDR2 LQKENI. The V end lost 10 bases, the J end lost 5 bases, and 18 bases lay between the germline ends. There are 14 residues in the CDR3.

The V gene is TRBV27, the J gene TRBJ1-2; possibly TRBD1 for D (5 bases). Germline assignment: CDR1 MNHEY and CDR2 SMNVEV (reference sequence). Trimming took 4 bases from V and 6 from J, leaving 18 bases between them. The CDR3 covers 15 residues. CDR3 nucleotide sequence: TGTGCCAGCAGTTCCCCGCTCCGGGGGAAGGATGGCTACACCTTC. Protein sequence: CASSSPLRGKDGYTF.

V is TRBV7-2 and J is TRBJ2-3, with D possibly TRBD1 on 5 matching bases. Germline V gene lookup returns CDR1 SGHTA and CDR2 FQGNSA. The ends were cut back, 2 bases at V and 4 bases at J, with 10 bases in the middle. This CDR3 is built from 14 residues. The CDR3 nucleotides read TGTGCCAGCAGCTTAAGGGGCAGGTCAGATACGCAGTATTTT. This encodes CASSLRGRSDTQYF. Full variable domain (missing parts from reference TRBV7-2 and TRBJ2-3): GAGVSQSPSNKVTEKGKDVELRCDPISGHTALYWYRQSLGQGLEFLIYFQGNSAPDKSGLPSDRFSAERTGGSVSTLTIQRTQQEDSAVYLCASSLRGRSDTQYFGPGTRLTVL.

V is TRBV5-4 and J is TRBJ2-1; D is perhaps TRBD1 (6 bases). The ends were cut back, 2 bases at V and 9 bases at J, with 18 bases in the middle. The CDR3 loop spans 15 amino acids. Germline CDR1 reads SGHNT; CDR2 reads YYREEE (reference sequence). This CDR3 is CASSFRTAGNVEQFF. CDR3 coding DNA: TGTGCCAGCAGCTTCCGGACAGCCGGTAATGTTGAGCAGTTCTTC.